Reported below is one T cell receptor (beta chain). As originally analysed: Reference gene primer amplification yielded estimated nucleated cell counts. Repertoires were generated with immunoSEQ multiplex PCR, while TCRdb's copy carries only in-frame clones and drops some. That table furnishes V, J and clone size, whereas the DNA furnished D and trimming. The profile shows about 280,000 clones, 85% of them singletons. Trimming removed 5 bases from V and 4 bases from J, with 19 bases in between. Germline V CDR1 and CDR2: SGHTA, FQGNSA. CDR3 size: 16 residues. The data are from a study of blood T cell repertoires in COVID-19. In the study overall: Acute-phase and convalescent COVID-19 samples originated in the United States, Italy and Spain. The cDNA or gDNA used as material had been derived from T cells, B-cell-depleted T cells, or PBMCs.

The sequence derives from a man aged 45 to 65 with active or convalescent COVID-19. Sequenced material: peripheral blood. The V call is TRBV7-2, the J call TRBJ2-3, with D possibly TRBD2 on 5 matching bases. In nucleotides, the CDR3 is TGTGCCAGCAGCCCTCCGGGGTCCCAAGGCGCAGATACGCAGTATTTT. Its protein is CASSPPGSQGADTQYF.